Listed here are 12 T cell receptor beta chains from one sample, sequenced in a study of identical twins. TCRdb re-derived calls from the 5' RACE reads in MiXCR, one entry per CDR3 protein. The repertoire holds roughly 720,000 distinct CDR3 sequences, with about 20% as singletons. In addition, the sample was reused for a study of T cells expressing NK-cell markers.

Sequenced input: PBMCs. The receptors come from a woman in her late teens or twenties in good health.

This clonotype was counted a few times. The genes are TRBV6-5 and TRBJ2-2; D unclear. V lost 2 bases, J lost 3 bases, and 7 bases lay in between. The germline V gene has CDR1 MNHEY and CDR2 SVGAGI. CDR3 length: 14 residues. This CDR3 reads CASSYTRHTGELFF. The CDR3 DNA reads TGTGCCAGCAGTTACACCAGACACACCGGGGAGCTGTTTTTT.

This clonotype was detected only a few times. J is TRBJ2-5 and V is TRBV7-2; 7 nucleotides align to TRBD2. With V trimmed by 5 bases and J by 4 bases, 10 bases remained unmatched. The germline V gene encodes CDR1 SGHTA and CDR2 FQGNSA. CDR3 length equals 15 residues. CDR3 residues: CASSPGGRGIETQYF. The CDR3 DNA reads TGTGCCAGCAGCCCAGGCGGGAGAGGGATAGAGACCCAGTACTTC.

This clonotype has only a few counts. This chain joins TRBV6-5 and TRBJ1-1; D is unclear. CDR3 length: 14 residues. The germline gives CDR1 MNHEY, CDR2 SVGAGI. Deletions cut 1 base from V and 0 bases from J, with 6 bases between. In DNA, the CDR3 is TGTGCCAGCAGTTACTTGGGGATGAACACTGAAGCTTTCTTT. This sequence encodes CASSYLGMNTEAFF.

This chain connects TRBV7-7 to TRBJ1-1; 9 nucleotides match TRBD1. CDR3 length: 14 amino acids. Germline CDR1 reads SSHAT; CDR2 reads FNYEAQ (reference sequence). J lost 2 bases, V lost 4 bases, and 2 bases had no gene match. The CDR3 loop is CASSWDRDNTEAFF. In nucleotides, the CDR3 is TGTGCCAGCAGCTGGGACAGGGACAACACTGAAGCTTTCTTT.

This clonotype was observed many times. The chain couples TRBV6-1 to TRBJ2-7, with TRBD2 identical over 11 bases. This CDR3 contains 15 residues. J gave up 5 bases and V 7 bases, and 10 bases lay outside the gene matches. Germline CDR1 reads MNHNS; CDR2 reads SASEGT. The CDR3 bases are TGTGCCAGCAAGCGGGCTAGCGGGAGGTGGAACGAGCAGTACTTC. Protein sequence: CASKRASGRWNEQYF.

The chain joins TRBV20-1 to TRBJ2-5; TRBD1 matches 7 bases. CDR1 DFQATT and CDR2 SNEGSKA come from the germline V gene (reference sequence). Trimming took 2 bases from V and 2 from J; bases not matched to a gene: 2. This CDR3 has 13 residues. DNA of the CDR3: TGCAGTGCTAGATCGGGACAGCAAGAGACCCAGTACTTC. This gives the protein CSARSGQQETQYF.

In the case of this clonotype: No conserved phenylalanine or tryptophan ends this CDR3, so it is likely a read error. The limits of the CDR3 on the DNA are not certain, so only TCRdb's listed CDR3 is given. The gene calls are TRBV12-5 and TRBJ2-2; the table's D call TRBD1 went unverified against the DNA. Germline CDR1 reads LGHNT; CDR2 reads FRNRAP. The CDR3 is made up of 17 amino acids, end residues included. This CDR3 is CIHPLGGRGAVLRGAAG.

The rearrangement links TRBV6-2 or TRBV6-3 to TRBJ1-2; 7 bases are shared with TRBD1. The germline V gene encodes CDR1 MNHEY and CDR2 SVGEGT. The CDR3 consists of 13 residues. The trim removed 7 bases at V and 5 bases at J, leaving 7 bases unmatched. The CDR3 DNA is TGTGCCAGCACCTCGACAGGGATTTATGGCTACACCTTC. Translation: CASTSTGIYGYTF.

The gene calls are TRBV3-1 and TRBJ1-5, with TRBD1 matching over 8 bases. Germline V lookup: CDR1 LGHDT, CDR2 YNNKEL (reference sequence). This CDR3 contains 15 residues. Unmatched junction bases numbered 8, after V lost 4 bases and J lost 6 bases. DNA for the CDR3: TGTGCCAGCAGCCCACGGACAGGGTCGGGTCAGCCCCAGCATTTT. Translating it yields CASSPRTGSGQPQHF.

This clonotype has just a few counts. The chain recombines TRBV12-3 or TRBV12-4 with TRBJ2-1; weak D call: TRBD2 (6 bases). V was clipped by 6 bases and J by 3 bases, with 12 bases between them. This CDR3 contains 14 residues. CDR3 in amino acids: CASSRLELYNEQFF. In DNA, the CDR3 is TGTGCCAGCAGCAGACTAGAACTCTACAATGAGCAGTTCTTC.

This clonotype was detected a few times. The chain is built from TRBV18 and TRBJ2-5, with D possibly TRBD1 on 6 matching bases. Trimming left V 3 bases short and J 5 bases short, with 19 bases between. The CDR3 has 16 residues. Germline lookup yields CDR1 KGHSH and CDR2 LQKENI. The DNA for the CDR3 is TGTGCCAGCTCACCCAGGGGTGGAGCGGCTGGGGAGACCCAGTACTTC. Translating gives CASSPRGGAAGETQYF.

The rearrangement links TRBV5-6 to TRBJ2-1, with D unresolved. V was pared by 0 bases and J by 6 bases, with 10 bases between. CDR1 SGHDT and CDR2 YYEEEE come from the germline V gene. CDR3 length: 14 amino acids. CDR3 nucleotide sequence: TGTGCCAGCAGCTTGGGTTCGGCCACCAATGAGCAGTTCTTC. Translating it yields CASSLGSATNEQFF.